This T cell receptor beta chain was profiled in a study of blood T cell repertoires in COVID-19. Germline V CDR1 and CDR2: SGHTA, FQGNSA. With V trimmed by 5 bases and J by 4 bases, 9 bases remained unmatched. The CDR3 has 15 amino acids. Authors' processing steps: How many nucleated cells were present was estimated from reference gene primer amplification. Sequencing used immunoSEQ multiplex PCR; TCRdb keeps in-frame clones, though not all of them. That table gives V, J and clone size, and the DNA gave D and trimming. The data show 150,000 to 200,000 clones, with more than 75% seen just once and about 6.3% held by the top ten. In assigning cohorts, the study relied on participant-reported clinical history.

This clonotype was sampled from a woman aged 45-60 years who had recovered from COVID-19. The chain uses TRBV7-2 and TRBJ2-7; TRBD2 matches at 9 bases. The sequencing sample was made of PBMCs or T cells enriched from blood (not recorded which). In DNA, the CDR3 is TGTGCCAGCAGCCGGCATAGCGGGGGAAATTACGAGCAGTACTTC. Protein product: CASSRHSGGNYEQYF.